This TCR beta chain derives from a study of shared clonotypes between healthy human individuals. About the research overall: In total, the donors were a couple of women and a few men aged 18 to 49. A donor's plate count was three for CD4 naive and three for CD4 memory; CD8 naive had two and CD8 memory one. Study-wide results and limits: Among the subsets, naive ones generally showed larger estimated richness than memory ones. Relative to their counterparts shared across all four donors, non-shared clonotypes exhibited diminished generation probabilities.

Produced via immunoSEQ multiplex PCR; TCRdb's table is partial and in-frame only. This table has about 550,000 clones, about 95% appearing once. Comment on this clone: Its antigen remains unidentified.

CD45RO-negative, CCR7-positively selected cells formed the naive CD8 fraction, excluding terminally differentiated effector memory CD45RA+ cells. This sequence was found in a woman aged 25-40 years in good health. Material: naive CD8+ T cells sorted from blood.

The chain's CDR3 is CASSLTTGRADSYNEQFF. For the CDR3, the DNA is TGCGCCAGCAGTCTCACCACGGGGCGGGCTGACTCCTACAATGAGCAGTTCTTC. This sequence joins TRBV4-1 and TRBJ2-1; D might be TRBD1 or TRBD2, each matching 5 bases. CDR3 length: 18 residues. Germline V gives CDR1 MGHRA, CDR2 YSYEKL. V was shortened by 6 bases and J by 0 bases, with 21 bases between the two germline ends.